Listed here is a single TCR beta chain. The authors' processing: Reference gene primer amplification gave nucleated cell count estimates. TCRdb keeps only in-frame clones here, not all; method: immunoSEQ multiplex PCR. That table gives V, J and clone size, and the DNA gave D and trimming. The repertoire holds more than 70,000 clones, roughly 87% seen once, with around 4.1% in the top ten. The data stem from a study of blood T cell repertoires in COVID-19. As for the study in general: Acute and convalescent COVID-19 specimens originated in the United States, Italy and Spain. PBMCs, B-cell-depleted T cells, or T cells provided the cDNA or gDNA that made up the material.

This CDR3 is 12 amino acids long. Germline loops: CDR1 SGHRS, CDR2 YFSETQ. Trimming left V 0 bases short and J 5 bases short, with 5 bases between. The chain combines TRBV5-1 with TRBJ1-2; TRBD1 might be the D (5 bases). Sequencing was performed on peripheral blood. The TCR originated in a man in his 60s with acute or convalescent COVID-19. Here the CDR3 DNA reads TGCGCCAGCAGCTTGGGACAGTATGGCTACACCTTC. Translation gives CASSLGQYGYTF.